A single sample is the source of the 23 T cell receptor beta chains below, sequenced in a study of T cells after yellow fever vaccination. TCRdb re-called the 5' RACE reads through MiXCR, storing one row per CDR3 protein. Of about 340,000 distinct CDR3 sequences in the sample, 9.5% to 15% are singletons; the top ten hold 2.5% to 4%. Material: CD4+ T cells sorted from PBMCs, obtained 15 days after the yellow fever booster vaccination. The receptor set was obtained from a young man who received the YFV17D yellow fever vaccine.

The chain uses TRBV3-1 and TRBJ2-1, with TRBD1 identical over 12 bases. The CDR3 is 15 residues long. Looked up from germline, CDR1 is LGHDT and CDR2 is YNNKEL (reference sequence). V was pared by 6 bases and J by 7 bases, with 7 bases of the junction left unmatched. CDR3 protein: CASRPRDRGRNEQFF. The DNA for the CDR3 is TGTGCCAGCAGACCCCGGGACAGGGGGCGGAATGAGCAGTTCTTC.

The chain is built from TRBV6-6 and TRBJ1-2; D not certain. V was cut by 6 bases and J by 8 bases, with 16 bases left in between. This CDR3 has 13 amino acids. The V gene's germline CDR1 is MNHNY and CDR2 SVGAGI (reference sequence). The CDR3 coding sequence is TGTGCCAGCAGCCCTCCCGACCCTAGGGGCTACACCTTC. It encodes CASSPPDPRGYTF.

This clonotype was picked up many times. The rearrangement joins TRBV7-2 to TRBJ1-5; D gene uncertain. In germline, CDR1 is SGHTA, CDR2 FQGNSA. The CDR3 is 14 residues long. V shed 3 bases and J shed 2 bases, with 8 bases lying between them. Here the CDR3 DNA reads TGTGCCAGCAGCTTGCGAGGAGGCAATCAGCCCCAGCATTTT. Its protein product is CASSLRGGNQPQHF.

This clonotype has at least ten counts. The chain carries TRBV7-2 and TRBJ2-7, with 7 bases fitting TRBD1. This CDR3 is 13 amino acids long. Trimming removed 5 bases from V and 3 bases from J; junction bases left unmatched: 4. Per the germline V gene, CDR1 is SGHTA and CDR2 is FQGNSA. The CDR3 DNA reads TGTGCCAGCAGCCCGACAGGGTTCTACGAGCAGTACGTC. Translation gives CASSPTGFYEQYV.

There are many counts of this clonotype. The chain combines TRBV5-1 with TRBJ2-1; 9 nucleotides align to TRBD2. This CDR3 is 14 amino acids long. Trimming cost V 2 bases and J 7 bases; bases outside gene matches: 4. Germline V gene lookup returns CDR1 SGHRS and CDR2 YFSETQ. CDR3 sequence: CASSFGTSSNEQFF. The CDR3 nucleotides read TGCGCCAGCAGCTTTGGGACTAGCTCTAATGAGCAGTTCTTC.

This clonotype was detected ten times or more. V is TRBV4-2 and J is TRBJ2-2; 12 bases are a match to TRBD2. Per the germline V gene, CDR1 is LGHNA and CDR2 is YNFKEQ. The CDR3 contains 18 residues. After removal of 1 base from V and 5 bases from J, the junction contained 8 bases not matched to a gene. CDR3 region: CASSQVLAGGLGTGELFF. The CDR3 DNA follows: TGTGCCAGCAGCCAAGTTCTAGCGGGGGGGCTTGGGACCGGGGAGCTGTTTTTT.

This clonotype was seen more than once but under ten times. V usage is TRBV9 and J usage is TRBJ1-5; 7 nucleotides agree with TRBD1. The trim removed 4 bases at V and 3 bases at J, leaving 7 bases unmatched. The V gene's germline CDR1 is SGDLS and CDR2 YYNGEE. This CDR3 comprises 15 residues. The CDR3 sequence: CASSRGQNSNQPQHF. CDR3 in DNA: TGTGCCAGCAGCCGGGGACAGAATTCCAATCAGCCCCAGCATTTT. Supplemented by reference TRBV9 and TRBJ1-5, the full variable domain reads DSGVTQTPKHLITATGQRVTLRCSPRSGDLSVYWYQQSLDQGLQFLIQYYNGEERAKGNILERFSAQQFPDLHSELNLSSLELGDSALYFCASSRGQNSNQPQHFGDGTRLSIL.

The rearrangement joins TRBV29-1 to TRBJ1-2, with D possibly being TRBD1 (6 bases). CDR3 length: 13 residues. V was cut by 4 bases and J by 4 bases, with 13 bases left in between. Germline loops: CDR1 SQVTM, CDR2 ANQGSEA. The CDR3 reads CSVGVRGGYGYTF. The CDR3 nucleotides are TGCAGCGTTGGAGTCAGGGGAGGCTATGGCTACACCTTC.

Only a few counts were recorded for this clonotype. The chain has TRBV3-1 and TRBJ2-7, with D maybe TRBD1 (5 bases). Trimming removed 4 bases at V and 4 bases at J, with 11 bases between. CDR3 length equals 13 residues. Per the germline V gene, CDR1 is LGHDT and CDR2 is YNNKEL (reference sequence). The CDR3 protein is CASSLQGPYEQYF. CDR3 bases: TGTGCCAGCAGCCTCCAGGGTCCTTACGAGCAGTACTTC.

This clonotype was observed many times. The rearrangement joins TRBV4-1 to TRBJ1-6; the D is unclear. The germline V and J ends were trimmed by 3 bases and 7 bases, with 7 bases remaining between them. Germline CDR1 is MGHRA and CDR2 is YSYEKL. This CDR3 spans 13 amino acids. The CDR3 DNA is TGCGCCAGCAGCCAGACCAGCAATTCACCCCTCCACTTT. This codes for CASSQTSNSPLHF.

The chain links TRBV3-1 to TRBJ1-1; D is unclear. The V end was cut by 0 bases, the J end by 3 bases, with 11 bases between. In germline, CDR1 is LGHDT, CDR2 YNNKEL (reference sequence). The CDR3 loop spans 15 amino acids. The CDR3 loop reads CASSQDERWYTEAFF. DNA of the CDR3: TGTGCCAGCAGCCAAGACGAGAGATGGTACACTGAAGCTTTCTTT.

This clonotype was seen many times. CDR3 loop: CASSQDDRGDLETQYF. The CDR3 DNA follows: TGCGCCAGCAGCCAAGACGACAGGGGAGATTTAGAGACCCAGTACTTC. The genes are TRBV4-1 and TRBJ2-5, with TRBD1 matching over 8 bases. The CDR3 extends over 16 amino acids. J lost 4 bases, V lost 0 bases, and 7 bases had no gene match. The germline CDR1 and CDR2 sequences are MGHRA and YSYEKL.

Written as DNA, the CDR3 is TGTGCCAGCAGCAAGGACGGCTATTATGGCTACACCTTC. Translating it yields CASSKDGYYGYTF. The V call is TRBV9, the J call TRBJ1-2; D gene uncertain. The CDR3 extends over 13 amino acids. Looked up from germline, CDR1 is SGDLS and CDR2 is YYNGEE. Trimming removed 4 bases at V and 5 bases at J, with 12 bases between.

This clonotype has more than one count but fewer than ten. J is TRBJ1-3 and V is TRBV6-5, with a weak D call TRBD1 (6 bases). Germline CDR1 MNHEY, CDR2 SVGAGI. The CDR3 totals 15 residues. V dropped 7 bases and J dropped 0 bases, with 13 bases sitting between them. The CDR3 DNA follows: TGTGCCAGCACCTCAAAGGACAGCTCTGGAAACACCATATATTTT. It specifies CASTSKDSSGNTIYF.

This clonotype occurred once. This chain uses TRBV19 with TRBJ2-5; possibly TRBD1 for D (6 bases). CDR3 length equals 15 residues. Germline V lookup: CDR1 LNHDA, CDR2 SQIVND (reference sequence). Trimming took 5 bases from V and 1 from J, leaving 14 bases between them. The CDR3 protein is CASSGWTDPQETQYF. Written as DNA, the CDR3 is TGTGCCAGTAGTGGTTGGACAGACCCCCAAGAGACCCAGTACTTC.

The rearrangement joins TRBV5-1 to TRBJ2-5, with 9 nucleotides matching TRBD1. Per germline, CDR1 SGHRS and CDR2 YFSETQ. The junction had 6 bases not matched to a gene; V was cut back by 1 base and J by 5 bases. The CDR3 consists of 15 residues. CDR3 sequence: CASSLRGQGRETQYF. CDR3 DNA sequence: TGCGCCAGCAGCTTGCGTGGACAGGGGAGGGAGACCCAGTACTTC. Filled out from reference TRBV5-1 and TRBJ2-5, the complete variable domain reads KAGVTQTPRYLIKTRGQQVTLSCSPISGHRSVSWYQQTPGQGLQFLFEYFSETQRNKGNFPGRFSGRQFSNSRSEMNVSTLELGDSALYLCASSLRGQGRETQYFGPGTRLLVL.

This clonotype was recorded a few times. The rearrangement uses TRBV6-2 or TRBV6-3 and TRBJ2-7; TRBD1 matches at 7 bases. The CDR3 is 13 residues long. V lost 10 bases, J lost 5 bases, and 11 bases stayed unmatched. The germline V gene has CDR1 MNHEY and CDR2 SVGEGT. The CDR3 region has the DNA TGTGCCACCGAGGAGACAGGGTCCCACGAGCAGTACGTC. Amino acids: CATEETGSHEQYV.

The chain has TRBV30 and TRBJ2-5; the match to TRBD2 covers 12 bases. V lost 2 bases and J lost 4; bases outside the gene matches: 14. This CDR3 has 18 residues. The V gene's germline CDR1 is GTSNPN and CDR2 SVGIG (reference sequence). CDR3 sequence reads: CAWSFLRTSGAWGETQYF. The CDR3 DNA reads as TGTGCCTGGAGTTTCCTTCGGACTAGCGGGGCTTGGGGAGAGACCCAGTACTTC. Filled out from reference TRBV30 and TRBJ2-5, the complete variable domain reads SQTIHQWPATLVQPVGSPLSLECTVEGTSNPNLYWYRQAAGRGLQLLFYSVGIGQISSEVPQNLSASRPQDRQFILSSKKLLLSDSGFYLCAWSFLRTSGAWGETQYFGPGTRLLVL.

This clonotype was detected ten times or more. This chain connects TRBV7-3 to TRBJ1-1; D unclear. The CDR3 sequence is 13 residues long. V dropped 5 bases and J dropped 3 bases, with 10 bases sitting between them. Germline V gives CDR1 SGHTA, CDR2 FQGTGA. The CDR3 nucleotides are TGTGCCAGCAGCACCACCCAAGACACTGAAGCTTTCTTT. Protein sequence: CASSTTQDTEAFF.

There are a few counts of this clonotype. The chain employs TRBV7-2 and TRBJ2-2; 8 bases match TRBD2. CDR3 length: 18 residues. After removal of 4 bases from V and 3 bases from J, the junction contained 13 bases not matched to a gene. Germline CDR1 is SGHTA and CDR2 is FQGNSA. The CDR3 nucleotides are TGTGCCAGCAGCTCACTCGGGGTTTTCGGGGGGGACACCGGGGAGCTGTTTTTT. This translates into CASSSLGVFGGDTGELFF.

This clonotype was observed a few times. The rearrangement joins TRBV12-3 or TRBV12-4 to TRBJ2-7, with 8 bases that match TRBD1. V shed 5 bases and J 7 bases; nucleotides not matched to a gene: 10. The CDR3 totals 14 residues. The CDR3 nucleotides read TGTGCCAGCAGTGGGGACAGGCAGTACGGGGAGCAGTACTTC. Translated, it gives CASSGDRQYGEQYF.

This clonotype was seen a few times. V gene TRBV5-1 combines with J gene TRBJ1-2; 8 bases align to TRBD1. Germline CDR1 and CDR2: SGHRS and YFSETQ. After removal of 6 bases from V and 8 bases from J, the junction contained 9 bases not matched to a gene. CDR3 length: 13 residues. CDR3 protein: CASTNRGLKGYTF. CDR3 bases: TGCGCCAGCACCAACAGGGGGTTGAAGGGCTACACCTTC.

This chain joins TRBV6-2 or TRBV6-3 and TRBJ2-7; 8 positions match TRBD1. CDR1 is MNHEY, CDR2 SVGEGT, per germline. V gave up 7 bases and J gave up 6 bases; unmatched junction bases: 14. The CDR3 is made up of 15 amino acids. The CDR3 region is CASNAGGPQLPEQYF. The CDR3 nucleotides read TGTGCCAGCAACGCAGGGGGCCCACAGCTCCCCGAGCAGTACTTC.